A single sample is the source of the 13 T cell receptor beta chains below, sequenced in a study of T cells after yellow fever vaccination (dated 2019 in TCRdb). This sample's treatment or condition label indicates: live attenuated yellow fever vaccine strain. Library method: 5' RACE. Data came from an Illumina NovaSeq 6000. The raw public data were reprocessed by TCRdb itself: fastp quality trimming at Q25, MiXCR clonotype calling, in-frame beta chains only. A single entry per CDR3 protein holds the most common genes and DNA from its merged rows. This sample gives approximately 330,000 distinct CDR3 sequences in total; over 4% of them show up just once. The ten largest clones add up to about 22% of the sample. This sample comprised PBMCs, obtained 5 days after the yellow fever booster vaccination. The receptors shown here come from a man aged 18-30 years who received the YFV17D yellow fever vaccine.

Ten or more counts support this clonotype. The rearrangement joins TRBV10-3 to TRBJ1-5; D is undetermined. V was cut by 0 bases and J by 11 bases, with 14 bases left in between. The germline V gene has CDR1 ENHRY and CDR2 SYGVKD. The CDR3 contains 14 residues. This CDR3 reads CAISESTATKAQHF. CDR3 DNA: TGTGCCATCAGTGAGTCTACGGCGACCAAGGCCCAGCATTTT.

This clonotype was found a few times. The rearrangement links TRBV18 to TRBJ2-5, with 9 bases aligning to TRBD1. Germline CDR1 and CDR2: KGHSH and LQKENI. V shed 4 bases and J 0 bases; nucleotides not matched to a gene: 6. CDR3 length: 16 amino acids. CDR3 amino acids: CASSLTDRGYQETQYF. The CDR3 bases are TGTGCCAGCTCACTGACGGACAGGGGATACCAAGAGACCCAGTACTTC.

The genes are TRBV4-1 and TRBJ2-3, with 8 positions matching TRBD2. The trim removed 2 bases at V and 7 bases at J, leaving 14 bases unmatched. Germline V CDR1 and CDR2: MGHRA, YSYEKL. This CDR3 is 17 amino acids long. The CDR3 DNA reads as TGCGCCAGCAGCCAATTCTCCTATACGGGGGGGATTAATACGCAGTATTTT. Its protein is CASSQFSYTGGINTQYF.

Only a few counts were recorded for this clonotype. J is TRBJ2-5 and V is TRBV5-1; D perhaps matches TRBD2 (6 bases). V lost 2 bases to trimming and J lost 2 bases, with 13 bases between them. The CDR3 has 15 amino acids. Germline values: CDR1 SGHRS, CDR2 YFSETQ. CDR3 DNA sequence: TGCGCCAGCAGCTTCGATGGGCGGGGACAAGAGACCCAGTACTTC. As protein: CASSFDGRGQETQYF. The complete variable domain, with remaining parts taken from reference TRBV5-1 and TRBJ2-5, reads KAGVTQTPRYLIKTRGQQVTLSCSPISGHRSVSWYQQTPGQGLQFLFEYFSETQRNKGNFPGRFSGRQFSNSRSEMNVSTLELGDSALYLCASSFDGRGQETQYFGPGTRLLVL.

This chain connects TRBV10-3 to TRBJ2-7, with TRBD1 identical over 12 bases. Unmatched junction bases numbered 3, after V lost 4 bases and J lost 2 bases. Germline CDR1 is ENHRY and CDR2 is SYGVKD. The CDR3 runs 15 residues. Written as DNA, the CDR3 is TGTGCCATCAGTGGCCGGGACAGGGGGCCCTACGAGCAGTACTTC. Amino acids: CAISGRDRGPYEQYF.

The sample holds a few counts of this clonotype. The CDR3: CASSLEAGPGNTIYF. The CDR3, as DNA: TGCGCCAGCAGCTTGGAGGCAGGCCCTGGAAACACCATATATTTT. This chain joins TRBV5-1 and TRBJ1-3; no clear D gene. This CDR3 is built from 15 residues. V lost 0 bases, J lost 2 bases, and 9 bases lay in between. Germline CDR1 reads SGHRS; CDR2 reads YFSETQ.

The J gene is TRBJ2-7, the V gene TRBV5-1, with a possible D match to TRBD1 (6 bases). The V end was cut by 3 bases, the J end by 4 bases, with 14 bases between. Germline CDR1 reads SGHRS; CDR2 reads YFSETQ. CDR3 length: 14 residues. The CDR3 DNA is TGCGCCAGCAGCTATTCAGGGGCCCCATACGAGCAGTACTTC. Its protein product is CASSYSGAPYEQYF.

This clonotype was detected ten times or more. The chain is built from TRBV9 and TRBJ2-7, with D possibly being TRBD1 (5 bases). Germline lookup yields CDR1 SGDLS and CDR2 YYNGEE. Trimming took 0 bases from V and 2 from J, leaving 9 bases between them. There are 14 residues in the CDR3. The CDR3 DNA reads TGTGCCAGCAGCGTAGATAGCAGGGCCTACGAGCAGTACTTC. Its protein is CASSVDSRAYEQYF.

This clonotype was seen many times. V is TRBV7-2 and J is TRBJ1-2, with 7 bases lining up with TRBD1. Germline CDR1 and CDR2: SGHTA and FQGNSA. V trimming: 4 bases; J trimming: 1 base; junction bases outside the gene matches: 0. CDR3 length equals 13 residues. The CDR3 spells CASSYRGNYGYTF. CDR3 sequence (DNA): TGTGCCAGCAGCTACAGGGGTAACTATGGCTACACCTTC.

The DNA for the CDR3 is TGTGCCAGCTCACCAACAATACACGTCTCTGGAAACACCATATATTTT. It encodes CASSPTIHVSGNTIYF. The chain has TRBV18 and TRBJ1-3; no clear D. The germline V gene has CDR1 KGHSH and CDR2 LQKENI. Trimming pared 2 bases from V and 0 bases from J, leaving 11 bases between. This CDR3 is 16 amino acids long.

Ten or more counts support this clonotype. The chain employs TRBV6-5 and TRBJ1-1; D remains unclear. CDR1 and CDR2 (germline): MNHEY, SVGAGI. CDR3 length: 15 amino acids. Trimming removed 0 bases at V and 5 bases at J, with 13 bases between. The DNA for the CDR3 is TGTGCCAGCAGTTACTCGGTGGTGTCAGTTACTGAAGCTTTCTTT. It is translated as CASSYSVVSVTEAFF.

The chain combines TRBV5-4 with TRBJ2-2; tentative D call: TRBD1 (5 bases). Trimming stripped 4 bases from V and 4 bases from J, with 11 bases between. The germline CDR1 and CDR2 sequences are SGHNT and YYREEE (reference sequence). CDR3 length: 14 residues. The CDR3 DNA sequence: TGTGCCAGCAGCCCGACAGTCTTCACCGGGGAGCTGTTTTTT. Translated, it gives CASSPTVFTGELFF.

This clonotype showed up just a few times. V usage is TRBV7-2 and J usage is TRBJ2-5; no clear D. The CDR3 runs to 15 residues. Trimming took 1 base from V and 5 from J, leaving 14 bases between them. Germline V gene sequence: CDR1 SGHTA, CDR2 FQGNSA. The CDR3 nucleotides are TGTGCCAGCAGCTTAGGGGCCCGTGTAGAGGAGACCCAGTACTTC. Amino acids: CASSLGARVEETQYF.